The present T cell receptor beta chain was sequenced within a study of blood T cell repertoires in COVID-19. Followed longitudinally, the Seattle patients had been enrolled during active infection. This clone has just one count. Generated by immunoSEQ multiplex PCR, the TCRdb table keeps only in-frame clones and is missing some. The table includes 150,000 to 200,000 clones, 85% to 90% detected once. Germline loops: CDR1 MNHEY, CDR2 SMNVEV (reference sequence). The CDR3 runs 17 residues. V was pared by 3 bases and J by 0 bases, with 17 bases between. The sequence was obtained from a woman aged 55-69 years with COVID-19, enrolled during active disease. Material for sequencing was peripheral blood. The V call is TRBV27, the J call TRBJ1-2; D gene ambiguous. CDR3 loop: CASSFLSKRVTNYGYTF. CDR3 coding DNA: TGTGCCAGCAGTTTTCTCTCAAAGCGAGTTACTAACTATGGCTACACCTTC.